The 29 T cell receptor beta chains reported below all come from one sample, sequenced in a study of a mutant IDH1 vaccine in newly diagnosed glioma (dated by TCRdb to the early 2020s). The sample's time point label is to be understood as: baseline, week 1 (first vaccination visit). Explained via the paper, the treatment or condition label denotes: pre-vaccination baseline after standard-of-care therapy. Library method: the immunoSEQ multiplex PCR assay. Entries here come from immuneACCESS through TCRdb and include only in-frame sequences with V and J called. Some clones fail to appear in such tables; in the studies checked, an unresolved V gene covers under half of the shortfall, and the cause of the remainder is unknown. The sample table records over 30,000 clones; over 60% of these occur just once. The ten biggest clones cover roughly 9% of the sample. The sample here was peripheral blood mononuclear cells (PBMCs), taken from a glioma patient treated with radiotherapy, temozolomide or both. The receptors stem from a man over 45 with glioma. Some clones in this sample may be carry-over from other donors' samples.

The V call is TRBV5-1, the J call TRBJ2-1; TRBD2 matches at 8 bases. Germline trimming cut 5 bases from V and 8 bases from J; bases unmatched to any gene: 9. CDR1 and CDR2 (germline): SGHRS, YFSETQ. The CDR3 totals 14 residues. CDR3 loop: CASRGAGGRDEQFF. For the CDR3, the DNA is TGCGCCAGCAGAGGGGCGGGAGGCCGGGATGAGCAGTTCTTC. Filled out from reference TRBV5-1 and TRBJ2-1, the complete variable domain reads KAGVTQTPRYLIKTRGQQVTLSCSPISGHRSVSWYQQTPGQGLQFLFEYFSETQRNKGNFPGRFSGRQFSNSRSEMNVSTLELGDSALYLCASRGAGGRDEQFFGPGTRLTVL.

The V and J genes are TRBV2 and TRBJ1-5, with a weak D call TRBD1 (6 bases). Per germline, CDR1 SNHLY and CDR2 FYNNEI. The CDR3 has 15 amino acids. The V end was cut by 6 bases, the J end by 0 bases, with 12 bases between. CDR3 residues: CASRNDRSSNQPQHF. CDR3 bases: TGTGCCAGCAGAAACGACAGGAGTAGCAATCAGCCCCAGCATTTT. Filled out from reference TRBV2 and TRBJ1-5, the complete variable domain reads EPEVTQTPSHQVTQMGQEVILRCVPISNHLYFYWYRQILGQKVEFLVSFYNNEISEKSEIFDDQFSVERPDGSNFTLKIRSTKLEDSAMYFCASRNDRSSNQPQHFGDGTRLSIL.

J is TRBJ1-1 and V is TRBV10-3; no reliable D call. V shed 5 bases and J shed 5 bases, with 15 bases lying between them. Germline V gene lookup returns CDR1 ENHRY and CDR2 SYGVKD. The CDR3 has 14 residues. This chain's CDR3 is CAISHSAGGTEAFF. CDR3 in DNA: TGTGCCATCAGTCACTCCGCAGGAGGGACTGAAGCTTTCTTT.

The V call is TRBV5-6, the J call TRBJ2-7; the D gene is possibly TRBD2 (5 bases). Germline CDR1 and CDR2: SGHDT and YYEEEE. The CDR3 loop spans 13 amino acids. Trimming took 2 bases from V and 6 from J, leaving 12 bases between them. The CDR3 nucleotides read TGTGCCAGCAGCTTCGGACGGGATTTCGAGCAGTACTTC. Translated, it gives CASSFGRDFEQYF.

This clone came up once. The CDR3 reads CASQAELSPIMNTEAFF. The CDR3 DNA reads as TGTGCCAGTCAAGCTGAACTCTCCCCGATTATGAACACTGAAGCTTTCTTT. The J gene is TRBJ1-1, the V gene TRBV19; D not certain. Germline CDR1 is LNHDA and CDR2 is SQIVND (reference sequence). Trimming removed 8 bases at V and 0 bases at J, with 22 bases between. The CDR3 consists of 17 residues.

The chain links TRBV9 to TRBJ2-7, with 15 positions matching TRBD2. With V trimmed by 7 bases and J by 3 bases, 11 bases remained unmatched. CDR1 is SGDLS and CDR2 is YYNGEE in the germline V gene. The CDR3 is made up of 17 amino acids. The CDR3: CASAPGLAGGRFYEQYF. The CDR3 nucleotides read TGTGCCAGCGCCCCGGGACTAGCGGGAGGAAGGTTCTACGAGCAGTACTTC. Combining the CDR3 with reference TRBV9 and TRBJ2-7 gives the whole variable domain DSGVTQTPKHLITATGQRVTLRCSPRSGDLSVYWYQQSLDQGLQFLIQYYNGEERAKGNILERFSAQQFPDLHSELNLSSLELGDSALYFCASAPGLAGGRFYEQYFGPGTRLTVT.

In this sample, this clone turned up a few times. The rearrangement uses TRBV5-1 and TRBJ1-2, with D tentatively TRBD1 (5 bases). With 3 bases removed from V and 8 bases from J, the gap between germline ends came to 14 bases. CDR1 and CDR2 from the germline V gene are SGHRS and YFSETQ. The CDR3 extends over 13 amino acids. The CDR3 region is CASSSGGGTGYTF. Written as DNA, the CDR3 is TGCGCCAGCAGCTCGGGGGGGGGTACCGGCTACACCTTC.

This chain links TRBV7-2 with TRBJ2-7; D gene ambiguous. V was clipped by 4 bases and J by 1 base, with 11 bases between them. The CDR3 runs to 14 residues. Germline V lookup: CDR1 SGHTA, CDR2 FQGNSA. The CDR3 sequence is CASSSSNPSYEQYF. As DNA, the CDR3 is TGTGCCAGCAGCTCGTCCAACCCTTCCTACGAGCAGTACTTC.

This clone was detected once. The CDR3 spells CASSEAATGELFF. Written as DNA, the CDR3 is TGTGCCAGCAGTGAAGCCGCCACCGGGGAGCTGTTTTTT. The chain is built from TRBV2 and TRBJ2-2; D is undetermined. In germline, CDR1 is SNHLY, CDR2 FYNNEI. The V end lost 0 bases, the J end lost 4 bases, and 3 bases lay between the germline ends. CDR3 length equals 13 residues.

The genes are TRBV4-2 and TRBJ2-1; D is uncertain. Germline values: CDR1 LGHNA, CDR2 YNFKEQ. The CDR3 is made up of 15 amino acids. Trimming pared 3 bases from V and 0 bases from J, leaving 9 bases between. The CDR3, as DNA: TGTGCCAGCAGCCACCCCGGGTCCTCCTACAATGAGCAGTTCTTC. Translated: CASSHPGSSYNEQFF.

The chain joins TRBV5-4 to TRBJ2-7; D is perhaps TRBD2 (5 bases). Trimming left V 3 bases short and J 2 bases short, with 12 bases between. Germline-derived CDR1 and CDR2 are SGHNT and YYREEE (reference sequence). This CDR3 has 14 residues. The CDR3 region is CASSSERVAYEQYF. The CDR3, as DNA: TGTGCCAGCAGCTCCGAGAGGGTAGCCTACGAGCAGTACTTC.

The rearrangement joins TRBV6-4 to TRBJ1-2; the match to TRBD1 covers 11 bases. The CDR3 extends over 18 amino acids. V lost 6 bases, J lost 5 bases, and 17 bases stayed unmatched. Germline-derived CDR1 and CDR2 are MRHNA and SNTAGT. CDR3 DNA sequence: TGTGCCAGCAGGGGGCCCCAAAGGGACAGGGGGGATACATATGGCTACACCTTC. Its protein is CASRGPQRDRGDTYGYTF.

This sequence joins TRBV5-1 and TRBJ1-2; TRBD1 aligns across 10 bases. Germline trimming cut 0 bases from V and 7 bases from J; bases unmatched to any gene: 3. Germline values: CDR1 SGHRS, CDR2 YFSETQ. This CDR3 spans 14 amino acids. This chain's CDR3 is CASSLGGQGTGYTF. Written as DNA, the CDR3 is TGCGCCAGCAGCTTGGGGGGACAGGGGACTGGCTACACCTTC.

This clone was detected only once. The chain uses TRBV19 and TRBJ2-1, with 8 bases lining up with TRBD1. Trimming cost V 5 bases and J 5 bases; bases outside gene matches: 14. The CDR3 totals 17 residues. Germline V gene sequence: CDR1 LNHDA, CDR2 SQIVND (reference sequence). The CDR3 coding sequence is TGTGCCAGTAGTGACTGGACAGGGTCATCTTTAAACAATGAGCAGTTCTTC. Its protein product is CASSDWTGSSLNNEQFF.

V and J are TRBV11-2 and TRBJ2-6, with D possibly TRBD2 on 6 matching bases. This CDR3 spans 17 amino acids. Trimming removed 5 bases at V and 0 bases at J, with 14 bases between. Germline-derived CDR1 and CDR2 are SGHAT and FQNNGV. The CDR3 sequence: CASSPVMEGSGANVLTF. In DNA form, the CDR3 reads TGTGCCAGCAGCCCTGTCATGGAGGGCTCTGGGGCCAACGTCCTGACTTTC.

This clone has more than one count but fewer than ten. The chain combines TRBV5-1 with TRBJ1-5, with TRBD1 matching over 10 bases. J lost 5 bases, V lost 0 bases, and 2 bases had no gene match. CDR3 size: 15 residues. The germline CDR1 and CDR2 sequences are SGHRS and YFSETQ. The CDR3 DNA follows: TGCGCCAGCAGCTTGGGGACAGGGGGGTATCAGCCCCAGCATTTT. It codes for CASSLGTGGYQPQHF.

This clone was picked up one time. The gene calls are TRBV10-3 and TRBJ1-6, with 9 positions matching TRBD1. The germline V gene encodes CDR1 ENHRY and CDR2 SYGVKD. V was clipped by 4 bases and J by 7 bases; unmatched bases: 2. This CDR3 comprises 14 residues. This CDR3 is CAISVDRGNSPLHF. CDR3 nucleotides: TGTGCCATCAGTGTCGACAGGGGGAATTCACCCCTCCACTTT.

The CDR3 DNA sequence: TGCGCCAGCAGCCAAGATGATAGCGGGATCAGCTACGAGCAGTACTTC. It yields the protein CASSQDDSGISYEQYF. The J gene is TRBJ2-7, the V gene TRBV4-1; 8 bases match TRBD2. The V gene end was trimmed by 0 bases and the J gene end by 3 bases; junction bases not matched to a gene: 7. Germline loops: CDR1 MGHRA, CDR2 YSYEKL. This CDR3 has 16 amino acids.

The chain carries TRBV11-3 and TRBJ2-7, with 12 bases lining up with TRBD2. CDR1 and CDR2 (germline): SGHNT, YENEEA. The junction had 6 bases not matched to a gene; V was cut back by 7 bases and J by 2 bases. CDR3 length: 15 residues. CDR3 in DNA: TGTGCCAGCAACTGCACTAGCGGGGGGCCCTACGAGCAGTACTTC. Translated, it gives CASNCTSGGPYEQYF.

CDR3 region: CASSKDRVATEAFF. CDR3 nucleotide sequence: TGTGCCAGCAGCAAAGACAGGGTCGCCACTGAAGCTTTCTTT. The gene calls are TRBV13 and TRBJ1-1; 7 nucleotides align to TRBD1. The CDR3 runs 14 residues. The V gene end was trimmed by 5 bases and the J gene end by 4 bases; junction bases not matched to a gene: 7. Germline CDR1 PRHDT, CDR2 FYEKMQ (reference sequence).

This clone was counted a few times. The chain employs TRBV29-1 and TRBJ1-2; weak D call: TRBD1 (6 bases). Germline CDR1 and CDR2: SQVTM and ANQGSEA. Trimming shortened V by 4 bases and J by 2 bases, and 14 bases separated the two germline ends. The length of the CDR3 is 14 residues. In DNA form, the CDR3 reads TGCAGCGTTGGTTTGGGGGGCGCGAACTATGGCTACACCTTC. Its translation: CSVGLGGANYGYTF.

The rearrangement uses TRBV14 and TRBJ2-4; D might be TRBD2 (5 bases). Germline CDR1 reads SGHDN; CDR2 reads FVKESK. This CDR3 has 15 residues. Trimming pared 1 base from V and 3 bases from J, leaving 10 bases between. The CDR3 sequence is CASSQVLGGKNIQYF. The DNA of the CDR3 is TGTGCCAGCAGCCAAGTACTTGGAGGCAAAAACATTCAGTACTTC.

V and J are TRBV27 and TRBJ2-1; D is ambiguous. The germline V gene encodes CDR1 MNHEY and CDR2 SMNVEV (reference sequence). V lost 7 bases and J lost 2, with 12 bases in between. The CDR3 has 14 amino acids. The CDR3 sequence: CASKRPETYNEQFF. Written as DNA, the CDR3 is TGTGCCAGCAAACGACCCGAGACCTACAATGAGCAGTTCTTC.

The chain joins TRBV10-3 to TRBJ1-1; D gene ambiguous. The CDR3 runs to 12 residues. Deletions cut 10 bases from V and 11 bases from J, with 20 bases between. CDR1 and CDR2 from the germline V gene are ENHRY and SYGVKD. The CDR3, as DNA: TGTGCCACCTCAAGAGTTTCGATGAGGGCTTTCTTT. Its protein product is CATSRVSMRAFF.

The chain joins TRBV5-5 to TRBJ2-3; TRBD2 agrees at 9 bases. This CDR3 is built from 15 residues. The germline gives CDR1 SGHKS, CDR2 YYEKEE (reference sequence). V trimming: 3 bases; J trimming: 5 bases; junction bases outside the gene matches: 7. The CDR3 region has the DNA TGTGCCAGCAGCTCCGATAGCGGGAGTGGAGATACGCAGTATTTT. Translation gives CASSSDSGSGDTQYF.

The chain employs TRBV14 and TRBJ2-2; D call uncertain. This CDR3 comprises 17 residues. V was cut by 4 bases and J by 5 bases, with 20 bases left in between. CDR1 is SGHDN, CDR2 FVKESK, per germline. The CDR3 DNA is TGTGCCAGCAGCCGAAGGTTGTCTCGAGCCGTGACCGGGGAGCTGTTTTTT. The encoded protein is CASSRRLSRAVTGELFF.

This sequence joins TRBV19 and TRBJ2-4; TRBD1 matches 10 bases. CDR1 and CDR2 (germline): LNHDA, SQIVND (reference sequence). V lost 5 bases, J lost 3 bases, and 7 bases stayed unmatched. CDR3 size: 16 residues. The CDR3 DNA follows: TGTGCCAGTAGTTCAGGGACAGGGGCAGTCAAAAACATTCAGTACTTC. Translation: CASSSGTGAVKNIQYF. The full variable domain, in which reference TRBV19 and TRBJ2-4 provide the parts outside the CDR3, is DGGITQSPKYLFRKEGQNVTLSCEQNLNHDAMYWYRQDPGQGLRLIYYSQIVNDFQKGDIAEGYSVSREKKESFPLTVTSAQKNPTAFYLCASSSGTGAVKNIQYFGAGTRLSVL.

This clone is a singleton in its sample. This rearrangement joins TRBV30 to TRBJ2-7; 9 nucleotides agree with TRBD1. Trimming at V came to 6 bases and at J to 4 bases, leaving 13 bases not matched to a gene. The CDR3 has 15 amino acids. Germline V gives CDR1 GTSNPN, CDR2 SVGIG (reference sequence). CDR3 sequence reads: CACWTGAPLTYEQYF. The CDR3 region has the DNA TGTGCCTGTTGGACAGGGGCCCCCCTTACGTACGAGCAGTACTTC.

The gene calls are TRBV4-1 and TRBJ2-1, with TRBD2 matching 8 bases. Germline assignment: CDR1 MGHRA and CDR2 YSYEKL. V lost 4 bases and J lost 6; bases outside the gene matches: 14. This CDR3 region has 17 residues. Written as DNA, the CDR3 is TGCGCCAGCAGCCTCTCTCCAACGGGGGCGGGGGGCAATGAGCAGTTCTTC. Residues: CASSLSPTGAGGNEQFF.